This TCR beta chain was recorded in a study of blood T cell repertoires in COVID-19. V lost 9 bases, J lost 5 bases, and 10 bases stayed unmatched. This CDR3 is built from 14 residues. CDR1 is ENHRY and CDR2 is SYGVKD in the germline V gene. In the authors' methods: Counts of nucleated cells, estimated from reference gene primer amplification, were obtained. The assay was immunoSEQ multiplex PCR, and TCRdb's table has in-frame clones only and misses some. That table supplies the V and J calls and clone size; D and trimming were determined from the DNA. The table records roughly 200,000 clones, around 82% of them present only once.

The rearrangement links TRBV10-3 to TRBJ2-3, with 8 bases that match TRBD2. This TCR derives from a woman aged 55-75 years with acute COVID-19. Material for sequencing was PBMCs or T cells enriched from blood (not recorded which). Here the CDR3 DNA reads TGTGCCATACGGGCCGGACTAGCTATAGATACGCAGTATTTT. Protein product: CAIRAGLAIDTQYF.